This entry lists 24 T cell receptor beta chains sequenced from one sample in a study of T cell responses to AZD1222 COVID-19 vaccine. Sequenced by immunoSEQ multiplex PCR; TCRdb stores in-frame clones only, minus some. In the table there are about 90,000 clones, around 85% of which are singletons. The sample was peripheral blood, taken on day 0 of AZD1222 vaccination. These receptors all come from an adult in good health.

The CDR3 protein is CASSLIPDLYQETQYF. The CDR3 region has the DNA TGTGCCAGCAGCCTCATCCCGGACCTGTACCAAGAGACCCAGTACTTC. This chain joins TRBV7-2 and TRBJ2-5; D gene unclear. Germline V gene lookup returns CDR1 SGHTA and CDR2 FQGNSA. The CDR3 contains 16 residues. Trimming took off 5 bases at V and 0 bases at J, with 16 bases between the two ends.

V usage is TRBV18 and J usage is TRBJ2-5; D remains unclear. From germline, CDR1 is KGHSH and CDR2 LQKENI. The length of the CDR3 is 11 residues. The V end lost 4 bases, the J end lost 3 bases, and 3 bases lay between the germline ends. CDR3 residues: CASSQEETQYF. CDR3 nucleotides: TGTGCCAGCTCACAAGAAGAGACCCAGTACTTC.

The J gene is TRBJ2-4, the V gene TRBV28, with D maybe TRBD2 (6 bases). The CDR3 is made up of 15 amino acids. V was trimmed by 2 bases and J by 9 bases, leaving 17 bases between them. The V gene's germline CDR1 is MDHEN and CDR2 SYDVKM. Written as DNA, the CDR3 is TGTGCCAGCAGTTTAGTTTTACTAGCAGGAGGCATTCAGTACTTC. Amino acids: CASSLVLLAGGIQYF.

The V call is TRBV29-1, the J call TRBJ1-1; 7 positions match TRBD1. V shed 6 bases, J shed 7 bases, and the junction held 5 bases outside the gene matches. CDR1 is SQVTM and CDR2 is ANQGSEA in the germline V gene. The CDR3 runs 11 residues. The CDR3 region is CSVARDSEAFF. The CDR3 DNA follows: TGCAGCGTAGCCCGGGACAGTGAAGCTTTCTTT.

The chain has TRBV14 and TRBJ2-2, with TRBD1 identical over 7 bases. The V segment lost 3 bases and the J segment 4 bases; nucleotides outside the gene matches: 5. The CDR3 consists of 15 residues. Germline lookup yields CDR1 SGHDN and CDR2 FVKESK. In DNA form, the CDR3 reads TGTGCCAGCAGCCAGAGGACAGGATCCACCGGGGAGCTGTTTTTT. Translated, it gives CASSQRTGSTGELFF.

The chain carries TRBV9 and TRBJ1-3; TRBD1 might be the D (5 bases). CDR1 and CDR2 (germline): SGDLS, YYNGEE. With 3 bases removed from V and 3 bases from J, the gap between germline ends came to 22 bases. The CDR3 has 18 amino acids. CDR3 amino acids: CASSAEGTNAGYGNTIYF. The DNA for the CDR3 is TGTGCCAGCAGCGCAGAAGGGACCAATGCAGGCTATGGAAACACCATATATTTT.

This sequence joins TRBV24-1 and TRBJ2-7, with 9 nucleotides matching TRBD1. V lost 4 bases and J lost 9; bases outside the gene matches: 9. CDR1 KGHDR and CDR2 SFDVKD come from the germline V gene. The CDR3 runs to 14 residues. The CDR3 here is CATSDPGQGKRQYF. CDR3 bases: TGTGCCACCAGTGACCCGGGACAGGGAAAACGGCAGTACTTC.

This CDR3 is CASSVGGESYEQYF. The CDR3 DNA sequence: TGTGCCAGCAGCGTAGGGGGGGAGTCCTACGAGCAGTACTTC. This chain uses TRBV9 with TRBJ2-7; D perhaps matches TRBD2 (6 bases). Germline CDR1 reads SGDLS; CDR2 reads YYNGEE. The CDR3 sequence is 14 residues long. Trimming pared 0 bases from V and 1 base from J, leaving 8 bases between. Looking up the rest from reference TRBV9 and TRBJ2-7 gives the full variable domain: DSGVTQTPKHLITATGQRVTLRCSPRSGDLSVYWYQQSLDQGLQFLIQYYNGEERAKGNILERFSAQQFPDLHSELNLSSLELGDSALYFCASSVGGESYEQYFGPGTRLTVT.

The rearrangement uses TRBV7-6 and TRBJ1-3; perhaps TRBD1 as D (5 bases). This CDR3 has 15 amino acids. V lost 3 bases to trimming and J lost 7 bases, with 16 bases between them. Germline CDR1 and CDR2: SGHVS and FNYEAQ. The CDR3 loop reads CASSFSRDGDNTIYF. CDR3 DNA sequence: TGTGCCAGCAGCTTTTCCCGGGACGGAGACAACACCATATATTTT.

The chain combines TRBV27 with TRBJ2-7, with D perhaps TRBD1 (5 bases). This CDR3 is 14 amino acids long. Germline V gene sequence: CDR1 MNHEY, CDR2 SMNVEV (reference sequence). V shed 3 bases and J shed 0 bases, with 9 bases lying between them. The CDR3 loop reads CASSFDSTSYEQYF. CDR3 sequence (DNA): TGTGCCAGCAGTTTCGACAGCACCTCCTACGAGCAGTACTTC.

The CDR3 DNA follows: TGTGCCAGCAGTTCCAGGACTAGCGGTTCCAATGAGCAGTTCTTC. It is translated as CASSSRTSGSNEQFF. The chain carries TRBV27 and TRBJ2-1, with 10 bases fitting TRBD2. CDR1 and CDR2 (germline): MNHEY, SMNVEV (reference sequence). CDR3 length: 15 amino acids. Losses at the gene ends were 4 bases for V and 6 bases for J; bases not matched to a gene: 6.

The rearrangement joins TRBV19 to TRBJ2-7; D is uncertain. V gave up 4 bases and J gave up 2 bases, with 15 bases separating them. Germline CDR1 LNHDA, CDR2 SQIVND (reference sequence). CDR3 size: 15 residues. The CDR3 DNA reads as TGTGCCAGTAGTAGATCGTCGGGCAGAGCCTACGAGCAGTACTTC. Its translation: CASSRSSGRAYEQYF.

V is TRBV18 and J is TRBJ1-4, with a tentative D call TRBD1 (6 bases). The CDR3 loop spans 13 amino acids. V was clipped by 7 bases and J by 1 base, with 7 bases between them. The V gene's germline CDR1 is KGHSH and CDR2 LQKENI. The CDR3, as DNA: TGTGCCAGCTGCAGGGGAACTAATGAAAAACTGTTTTTT. It specifies CASCRGTNEKLFF.

This chain uses TRBV6-5 with TRBJ1-4, with 10 nucleotides matching TRBD1. The CDR3 is 15 amino acids. CDR1 MNHEY and CDR2 SVGAGI come from the germline V gene. J lost 8 bases, V lost 6 bases, and 9 bases had no gene match. CDR3 DNA sequence: TGTGCCAGCAGCGGGACCGGGACAGGGGAAGAAAAACTGTTTTTT. Amino acids: CASSGTGTGEEKLFF.

V is TRBV29-1 and J is TRBJ1-5; D is ambiguous. Germline V CDR1 and CDR2: SQVTM, ANQGSEA. The CDR3 contains 13 residues. Deletions cut 4 bases from V and 6 bases from J, with 13 bases between. DNA of the CDR3: TGCAGCGTTGGTTCCGGTCTTGGTCAGCCCCAGCATTTT. Translation gives CSVGSGLGQPQHF.

The chain has TRBV12-3 or TRBV12-4 and TRBJ1-1, with D maybe TRBD1 (5 bases). V was clipped by 5 bases and J by 7 bases, with 14 bases between them. The CDR3 extends over 13 amino acids. The CDR3 loop is CASSGGTDGEAFF. CDR3 DNA: TGTGCCAGCAGTGGAGGGACGGATGGTGAAGCTTTCTTT.

The V gene is TRBV2, the J gene TRBJ1-6; D gene uncertain. This CDR3 is built from 17 residues. Trimming left V 5 bases short and J 4 bases short, with 18 bases between. The V gene's germline CDR1 is SNHLY and CDR2 FYNNEI. CDR3 residues: CASSRSGGRTYNSPLHF. The CDR3 bases are TGTGCCAGCAGTCGATCCGGAGGCCGAACATATAATTCACCCCTCCACTTT.

The CDR3 coding sequence is TGTGCCACCAGCAGAGATACCGGGTCTGAAGCTTTCTTT. Translated: CATSRDTGSEAFF. The chain links TRBV15 to TRBJ1-1; D call uncertain. Germline assignment: CDR1 LNHNV and CDR2 YYDKDF (reference sequence). The CDR3 sequence is 13 residues long. V gave up 0 bases and J gave up 6 bases, with 8 bases separating them.

This chain joins TRBV2 and TRBJ2-1, with 10 bases lining up with TRBD2. V was clipped by 6 bases and J by 1 base; unmatched bases: 3. The germline gives CDR1 SNHLY, CDR2 FYNNEI. This CDR3 has 15 residues. The CDR3 coding sequence is TGTGCCAGCAGAGTAGCGGGAGGATCCTACAATGAGCAGTTCTTC. Its translation is CASRVAGGSYNEQFF.

This chain links TRBV29-1 with TRBJ1-1, with TRBD1 identical over 8 bases. This CDR3 has 14 amino acids. Trimming cost V 7 bases and J 4 bases; bases outside gene matches: 11. CDR1 is SQVTM, CDR2 ANQGSEA, per germline. The CDR3 spells CSALKGTGGTEAFF. As DNA, the CDR3 is TGCAGCGCTCTAAAGGGCACAGGGGGCACTGAAGCTTTCTTT.

V gene TRBV19 combines with J gene TRBJ2-6; tentative D call: TRBD2 (5 bases). Germline lookup yields CDR1 LNHDA and CDR2 SQIVND (reference sequence). The CDR3 consists of 15 residues. The V and J ends lost 9 bases and 0 bases respectively, with 12 bases between them. The CDR3 is CASAGLHSGANVLTF. DNA of the CDR3: TGTGCCAGCGCGGGCCTCCACTCTGGGGCCAACGTCCTGACTTTC.

The chain is built from TRBV27 and TRBJ1-6; D unclear. The CDR3 is 12 residues long. Germline CDR1 is MNHEY and CDR2 is SMNVEV (reference sequence). V gave up 2 bases and J gave up 8 bases, with 4 bases separating them. The CDR3 is CASSLRDSPLHF. DNA of the CDR3: TGTGCCAGCAGTTTACGGGATTCACCCCTCCACTTT.

The rearrangement uses TRBV5-5 and TRBJ1-5, with D unresolved. Germline CDR1 SGHKS, CDR2 YYEKEE (reference sequence). Between the trimmed V and J ends, which lost 3 bases and 2 bases, there was a span of 12 bases. The CDR3 covers 15 residues. CDR3: CASSSTGVGNQPQHF. Here the CDR3 DNA reads TGTGCCAGCAGCTCCACCGGGGTGGGCAATCAGCCCCAGCATTTT.

This chain joins TRBV6-5 and TRBJ1-2, with D unclear. Trimming took off 5 bases at V and 2 bases at J, with 15 bases between the two ends. Germline CDR1 is MNHEY and CDR2 is SVGAGI. The CDR3 consists of 15 residues. CDR3 bases: TGTGCCAGCAGTAAGACACCTGGAGACAACTATGGCTACACCTTC. Its translation: CASSKTPGDNYGYTF.